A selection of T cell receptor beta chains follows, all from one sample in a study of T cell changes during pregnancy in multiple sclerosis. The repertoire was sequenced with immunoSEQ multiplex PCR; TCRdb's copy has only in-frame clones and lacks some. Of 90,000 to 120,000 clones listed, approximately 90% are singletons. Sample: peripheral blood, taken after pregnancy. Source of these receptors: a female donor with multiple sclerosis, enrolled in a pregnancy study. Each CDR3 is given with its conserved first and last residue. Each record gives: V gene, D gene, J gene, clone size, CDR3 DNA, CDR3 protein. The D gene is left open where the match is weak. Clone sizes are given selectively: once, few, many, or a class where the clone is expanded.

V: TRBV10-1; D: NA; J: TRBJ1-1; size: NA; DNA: TGCGCCAGCACCAACAGGGCCCTAAACACTGAAGCTTTCTTT; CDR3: CASTNRALNTEAFF
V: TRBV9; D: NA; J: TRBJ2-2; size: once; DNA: TGTGCCAGCAGCGTAGGAGGAGGGTTGAACGGGGAGCTGTTTTTT; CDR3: CASSVGGGLNGELFF
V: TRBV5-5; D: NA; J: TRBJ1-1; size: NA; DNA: TGTGCCAGCAGCTGGGCGGACAGGAACACTGAAGCTTTCTTT; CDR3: CASSWADRNTEAFF
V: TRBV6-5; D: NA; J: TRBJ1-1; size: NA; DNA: TGTGCCAGCAGCACCCGGACAGCTAACACTGAAGCTTTCTTT; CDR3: CASSTRTANTEAFF
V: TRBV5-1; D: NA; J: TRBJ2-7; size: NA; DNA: TGCGCCAGCAGCTTGGGGCCGGCGGGCTACGAGCAGTACTTC; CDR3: CASSLGPAGYEQYF
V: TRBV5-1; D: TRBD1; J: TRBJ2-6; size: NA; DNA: TGCGCCAGCAGCACCGGGACAGAAGAACTCGGGGGGGCCAACGTCCTGACTTTC; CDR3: CASSTGTEELGGANVLTF
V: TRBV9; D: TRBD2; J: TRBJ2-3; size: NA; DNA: TGTGCCAGCAGCTTGGGACTAACTAGCACAGATACGCAGTATTTT; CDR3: CASSLGLTSTDTQYF
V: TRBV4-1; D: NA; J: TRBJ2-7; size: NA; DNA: TGCGCCAGCAGCCAAGCTCAGACTACCTACGAGCAGTACTTC; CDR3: CASSQAQTTYEQYF
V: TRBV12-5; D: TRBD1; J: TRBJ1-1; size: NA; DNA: TGTGCTAGTGCCTTAACCCCCGACAGGGACACTTTCTTT; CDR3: CASALTPDRDTFF
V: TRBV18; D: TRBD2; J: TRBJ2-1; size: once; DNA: TGTGCCTGTTCCGGGGGGGCCAACAATGAGCAGTTCTTC; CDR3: CACSGGANNEQFF
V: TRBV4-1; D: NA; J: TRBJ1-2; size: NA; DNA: TGCGCCAGCAGCCAAGAACGGGGGGGAATTGGCTACACCTTC; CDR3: CASSQERGGIGYTF
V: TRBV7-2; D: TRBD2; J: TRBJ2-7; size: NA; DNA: TGTGCCAGCAGCTTAGGGCTAGCGGGGGGTTACGAGCAGTACTTC; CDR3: CASSLGLAGGYEQYF
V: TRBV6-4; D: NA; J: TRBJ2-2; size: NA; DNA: TGTGCCAGCAGTGACGGCAGTCCGGGCACCGGGGAGCTGTTTTTT; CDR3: CASSDGSPGTGELFF
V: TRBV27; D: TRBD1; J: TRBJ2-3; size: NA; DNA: TGTGCCAGCAGTTTCCAGGGGGTCCGGGCAGATACGCAGTATTTT; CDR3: CASSFQGVRADTQYF
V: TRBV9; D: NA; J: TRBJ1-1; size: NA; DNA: TGTGCCAGCAGCGTCGGACGTATCCCGGGGTACACTGAAGCTTTCTTT; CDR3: CASSVGRIPGYTEAFF
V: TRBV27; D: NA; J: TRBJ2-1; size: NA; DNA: TGTGCCAGCAGTTTTACTAACTACAATGAGCAGTTCTTC; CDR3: CASSFTNYNEQFF
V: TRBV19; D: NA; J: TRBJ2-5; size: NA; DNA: TGTGCCAGTAGTATAGACGGGGAGGAGACCCAGTACTTC; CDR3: CASSIDGEETQYF
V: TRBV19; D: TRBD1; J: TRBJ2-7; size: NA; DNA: TGTGCCAGTACCCCCTCGGACAGGGCCGGGTACGAGCAGTACTTC; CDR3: CASTPSDRAGYEQYF
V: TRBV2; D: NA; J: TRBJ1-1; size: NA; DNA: TGTGCCGGCATCGGGTGGAACACTGAAGCTTTCTTT; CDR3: CAGIGWNTEAFF
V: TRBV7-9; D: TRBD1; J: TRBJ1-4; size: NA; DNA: TGTGCCAGCAGCCTGAACAGGGGGCCGGCTAATGAAAAACTGTTTTTT; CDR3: CASSLNRGPANEKLFF